These T cell receptor beta chains were read from a single sample in a study of T cell changes during pregnancy in multiple sclerosis. Sequencing was performed with immunoSEQ multiplex PCR; in TCRdb, only in-frame clones are kept and a portion is missing. The table records tens of thousands of clones, approximately 91% of them present only once. This specimen was CD4+ T cells from peripheral blood mononuclear cells, taken in the first trimester of pregnancy. All receptors derive from a female donor with multiple sclerosis, enrolled in a pregnancy study. Each CDR3 is given with its conserved first and last residue. The order of the fields is D gene, J gene, V gene, clone size, CDR3 protein, CDR3 DNA. The D gene is left open where the match is weak. Clone size is given for some rows only: seen once, a few or many times, or a class if the clone is expanded.

d_gene: NA; j_gene: TRBJ2-1; v_gene: TRBV30; abundance: once; CDR3aa: CAWSDSGNEQFF; CDR3nt: TGTGCCTGGAGTGATAGCGGTAATGAGCAGTTCTTC
d_gene: NA; j_gene: TRBJ1-3; v_gene: TRBV7-2; abundance: NA; CDR3aa: CASSQRRGAPEGNTIYF; CDR3nt: TGTGCCAGCAGCCAGAGGCGGGGGGCCCCCGAAGGAAACACCATATATTTT
d_gene: TRBD1; j_gene: TRBJ1-5; v_gene: TRBV30; abundance: NA; CDR3aa: CAWSRPTGTSNQPQHF; CDR3nt: TGTGCCTGGAGTCGACCGACAGGGACGAGCAATCAGCCCCAGCATTTT
d_gene: TRBD1; j_gene: TRBJ2-7; v_gene: TRBV7-9; abundance: NA; CDR3aa: CASSLTSTIRGLYEQYF; CDR3nt: TGTGCCAGCAGCTTAACGAGTACCATCAGGGGGCTCTACGAGCAGTACTTC
d_gene: NA; j_gene: TRBJ1-1; v_gene: TRBV10-3; abundance: once; CDR3aa: CAINGGNTEAFF; CDR3nt: TGTGCCATCAACGGGGGGAACACTGAAGCTTTCTTT
d_gene: NA; j_gene: TRBJ1-4; v_gene: TRBV6-6; abundance: NA; CDR3aa: CASSYRGYNEKLFF; CDR3nt: TGTGCCAGCAGTTACAGGGGCTATAATGAAAAACTGTTTTTT
d_gene: NA; j_gene: TRBJ1-6; v_gene: TRBV6-5; abundance: NA; CDR3aa: CASSFRQVENSPLHF; CDR3nt: TGTGCCAGCAGTTTTAGACAAGTGGAAAATTCACCCCTCCACTTT
d_gene: TRBD1; j_gene: TRBJ1-3; v_gene: TRBV6-6; abundance: NA; CDR3aa: CASRQGGNTIYF; CDR3nt: TGTGCCAGCAGACAGGGGGGGAACACCATATATTTT
d_gene: TRBD1; j_gene: TRBJ1-2; v_gene: TRBV19; abundance: NA; CDR3aa: CASRQGASYGYTF; CDR3nt: TGTGCCAGTAGGCAGGGGGCTAGCTATGGCTACACCTTC
d_gene: NA; j_gene: TRBJ1-1; v_gene: TRBV30; abundance: NA; CDR3aa: CAWSRSGIRAEAFF; CDR3nt: TGTGCCTGGAGCAGGTCGGGGATACGGGCTGAAGCTTTCTTT
d_gene: NA; j_gene: TRBJ1-2; v_gene: TRBV4-3; abundance: NA; CDR3aa: CASSQGVQLPNYGYTF; CDR3nt: TGCGCCAGCAGCCAAGGAGTACAGCTACCTAACTATGGCTACACCTTC
d_gene: NA; j_gene: TRBJ1-2; v_gene: TRBV6-6; abundance: NA; CDR3aa: CASRQYGYTF; CDR3nt: TGTGCCAGCAGGCAGTATGGCTACACCTTC
d_gene: NA; j_gene: TRBJ1-2; v_gene: TRBV6-5; abundance: NA; CDR3aa: CASSYRAGAQNYGYTF; CDR3nt: TGTGCCAGCAGTTATCGAGCAGGGGCTCAAAACTATGGCTACACCTTC
d_gene: TRBD2; j_gene: TRBJ2-3; v_gene: TRBV30; abundance: few; CDR3aa: CAWSPGSGGTDTQYF; CDR3nt: TGTGCCTGGAGCCCGGGGAGCGGGGGCACAGATACGCAGTATTTT
d_gene: TRBD1; j_gene: TRBJ1-6; v_gene: TRBV7-2; abundance: NA; CDR3aa: CATGQGNSPLHF; CDR3nt: TGTGCCACAGGACAGGGTAATTCACCCCTCCACTTT
d_gene: NA; j_gene: TRBJ2-4; v_gene: TRBV19; abundance: NA; CDR3aa: CASSIGTAKGKNIQYF; CDR3nt: TGTGCCAGTAGTATAGGGACAGCCAAGGGCAAAAACATTCAGTACTTC
d_gene: TRBD1; j_gene: TRBJ1-6; v_gene: TRBV7-2; abundance: NA; CDR3aa: CASSLAQQGASSPLHF; CDR3nt: TGTGCCAGCAGCTTAGCCCAACAGGGGGCTAGTTCACCCCTCCACTTT
d_gene: NA; j_gene: TRBJ1-3; v_gene: TRBV19; abundance: NA; CDR3aa: CASRTATGSGNTIYF; CDR3nt: TGTGCCAGTAGAACCGCCACAGGGTCTGGAAACACCATATATTTT
d_gene: NA; j_gene: TRBJ2-3; v_gene: TRBV7-2; abundance: NA; CDR3aa: CASSAPTGTQYF; CDR3nt: TGTGCCAGCAGCGCTCCCACCGGTACGCAGTATTTT
d_gene: NA; j_gene: TRBJ2-5; v_gene: TRBV7-3; abundance: NA; CDR3aa: CASSFAASETQYF; CDR3nt: TGTGCCAGCAGCTTTGCGGCATCAGAGACCCAGTACTTC
d_gene: NA; j_gene: TRBJ1-3; v_gene: TRBV6-1; abundance: NA; CDR3aa: CASSALHSFRSGNTIYF; CDR3nt: TGTGCCAGCAGTGCCCTCCACTCTTTTCGCTCTGGAAACACCATATATTTT
d_gene: NA; j_gene: TRBJ1-2; v_gene: TRBV7-2; abundance: NA; CDR3aa: CASSQLTGNYGYTF; CDR3nt: TGTGCCAGCAGCCAATTGACAGGAAACTATGGCTACACCTTC
d_gene: NA; j_gene: TRBJ2-3; v_gene: TRBV28; abundance: few; CDR3aa: CASRATTDTQYF; CDR3nt: TGTGCCAGCAGGGCGACTACAGATACGCAGTATTTT
d_gene: TRBD1; j_gene: TRBJ2-3; v_gene: TRBV5-4; abundance: NA; CDR3aa: CASSYSTGQLYTDTQYF; CDR3nt: TGTGCCAGCAGTTACTCCACGGGACAGCTTTACACAGATACGCAGTATTTT
d_gene: NA; j_gene: TRBJ2-5; v_gene: TRBV5-6; abundance: NA; CDR3aa: CASRPDYQETQYF; CDR3nt: TGTGCCAGCAGGCCGGACTACCAGGAGACCCAGTACTTC
d_gene: NA; j_gene: TRBJ2-6; v_gene: TRBV9; abundance: NA; CDR3aa: CASSLQGTSGANVLTF; CDR3nt: TGTGCCAGCAGCCTCCAGGGAACCTCTGGGGCCAACGTCCTGACTTTC
d_gene: NA; j_gene: TRBJ1-2; v_gene: TRBV19; abundance: NA; CDR3aa: CASSIQPSGHGYTF; CDR3nt: TGTGCCAGTAGTATACAACCCAGCGGCCATGGCTACACCTTC
d_gene: TRBD1; j_gene: TRBJ2-7; v_gene: TRBV25-1; abundance: NA; CDR3aa: CASSGLGQGASYEQYF; CDR3nt: TGTGCCAGCAGTGGGCTGGGACAGGGGGCTTCCTACGAGCAGTACTTC
d_gene: TRBD1; j_gene: TRBJ1-2; v_gene: TRBV6-5; abundance: NA; CDR3aa: CASSYLTGGVDGYTF; CDR3nt: TGTGCCAGCAGTTACCTGACAGGGGGTGTTGATGGCTACACCTTC
d_gene: NA; j_gene: TRBJ1-1; v_gene: TRBV11-2; abundance: once; CDR3aa: CASSWVGRNTEAFF; CDR3nt: TGTGCCAGCAGCTGGGTAGGGAGGAACACTGAAGCTTTCTTT
d_gene: NA; j_gene: TRBJ1-3; v_gene: TRBV2; abundance: NA; CDR3aa: CASSGYRVNTIYF; CDR3nt: TGTGCCAGCAGTGGCTACAGAGTAAACACCATATATTTT
d_gene: TRBD2; j_gene: TRBJ2-7; v_gene: TRBV4-2; abundance: NA; CDR3aa: CASSQAPPSGGYEQYF; CDR3nt: TGTGCCAGCAGCCAAGCTCCTCCTAGCGGGGGCTACGAGCAGTACTTC
d_gene: NA; j_gene: TRBJ1-3; v_gene: TRBV7-9; abundance: NA; CDR3aa: CASSTQGYTIYF; CDR3nt: TGTGCCAGCAGCACCCAGGGCTACACCATATATTTT
d_gene: NA; j_gene: TRBJ1-2; v_gene: TRBV11-3; abundance: NA; CDR3aa: CASSLVRQPNYGYTF; CDR3nt: TGTGCCAGCAGCTTAGTGAGACAGCCTAACTATGGCTACACCTTC
d_gene: TRBD1; j_gene: TRBJ2-7; v_gene: TRBV5-8; abundance: NA; CDR3aa: CASRKQGAADEQYF; CDR3nt: TGTGCCAGCAGGAAACAGGGGGCGGCCGACGAGCAGTACTTC
d_gene: NA; j_gene: TRBJ2-1; v_gene: TRBV5-6; abundance: NA; CDR3aa: CASSWPARNYNEQFF; CDR3nt: TGTGCCAGCAGCTGGCCCGCGAGGAACTACAATGAGCAGTTCTTC
d_gene: TRBD1; j_gene: TRBJ1-1; v_gene: TRBV6-5; abundance: NA; CDR3aa: CASSPRGQVAFF; CDR3nt: TGTGCCAGCAGTCCCAGGGGGCAGGTGGCTTTCTTT
d_gene: TRBD1; j_gene: TRBJ1-5; v_gene: TRBV18; abundance: NA; CDR3aa: CASSPVQGASNQPQHF; CDR3nt: TGTGCCAGCTCACCGGTACAGGGGGCTAGCAATCAGCCCCAGCATTTT
d_gene: NA; j_gene: TRBJ1-4; v_gene: TRBV5-1; abundance: NA; CDR3aa: CASSLESQARPNEKLFF; CDR3nt: TGCGCCAGCAGCTTGGAATCCCAGGCCCGCCCTAATGAAAAACTGTTTTTT
d_gene: TRBD1; j_gene: TRBJ2-5; v_gene: TRBV2; abundance: NA; CDR3aa: CAGRDRGTETQYF; CDR3nt: TGTGCCGGGCGGGACAGGGGGACGGAGACCCAGTACTTC
d_gene: TRBD1; j_gene: TRBJ2-7; v_gene: TRBV5-6; abundance: NA; CDR3aa: CASSSSGTGVSYEQYF; CDR3nt: TGTGCCAGCAGCTCCTCCGGGACAGGGGTCTCCTACGAGCAGTACTTC
d_gene: NA; j_gene: TRBJ2-3; v_gene: TRBV7-2; abundance: NA; CDR3aa: CASSLVIATADTQYF; CDR3nt: TGTGCCAGCAGCTTAGTTATCGCTACCGCAGATACGCAGTATTTT
d_gene: NA; j_gene: TRBJ1-2; v_gene: TRBV30; abundance: NA; CDR3aa: CAWSVGVYGYTF; CDR3nt: TGTGCCTGGAGTGTGGGCGTCTATGGCTACACCTTC
d_gene: NA; j_gene: TRBJ2-3; v_gene: TRBV19; abundance: NA; CDR3aa: CASSIDGAGASTDTQYF; CDR3nt: TGTGCCAGTAGTATAGATGGGGCGGGGGCTAGCACAGATACGCAGTATTTT